The rows below give T cell receptor beta chains drawn from one sample of a study of T cells after yellow fever vaccination. MiXCR, run by TCRdb on the 5' RACE reads, gives a single entry per CDR3 protein. The sample gives about 110,000 distinct CDR3 sequences, 6.5% to 9% of which show up once; around 25% is in the top ten. Specimen: CD8+ T cells sorted from PBMCs, collected 45 days after the yellow fever booster vaccination. The source is a man aged 25-45 years who received the YFV17D yellow fever vaccine. The CDR3 runs from the conserved cysteine through the conserved F or W. D genes are given only for firm matches. The size entry is marked missing in some rows and otherwise reads once, few, many or a size class.

V gene	J gene	D gene	clone size	CDR3 protein	CDR3 DNA
TRBV20-1	TRBJ2-5	TRBD2	many	CSAGSGRDVETQYF	TGCAGTGCTGGTAGCGGGAGGGATGTAGAGACCCAGTACTTC
TRBV4-3	TRBJ2-1	TRBD2	many	CASSQDVLAGAGYNEQFF	TGCGCCAGCAGCCAAGATGTACTAGCGGGAGCCGGCTACAATGAGCAGTTCTTC
TRBV25-1	TRBJ2-5	NA	NA	CASSVVHHRETQYF	TGTGCCAGCAGTGTCGTCCACCACCGGGAGACCCAGTACTTC
TRBV21-1	TRBJ2-4	NA	NA	CASSKGEPGVLSKNIQYF	TGTGCCAGCAGCAAAGGGGAACCGGGAGTTCTGAGCAAAAACATTCAGTACTTC
TRBV3-1	TRBJ2-1	TRBD2	many	CASSLTSGRAGEQFF	TGTGCCAGCAGCCTGACTAGCGGGAGGGCCGGTGAGCAGTTCTTC
TRBV21-1	TRBJ2-7	NA	many	CASSTPVLAGAPREQYF	TGTGCCAGCAGCACACCCGTACTAGCGGGAGCCCCGCGCGAGCAGTACTTC
TRBV7-9	TRBJ1-1	NA	many	CASSLLLGPPEAFF	TGTGCCAGCAGCTTATTATTAGGTCCCCCTGAAGCTTTCTTT
TRBV24-1	TRBJ2-3	NA	many	CATSDLREADTQYF	TGTGCCACCAGTGATTTGAGGGAGGCAGATACGCAGTATTTT
TRBV25-1	TRBJ2-2	TRBD2	few	CASSPMGGFGELFF	TGTGCCAGCAGTCCTATGGGGGGGTTCGGGGAGCTGTTTTTT
TRBV11-2	TRBJ2-7	TRBD2	many	CASSLAAGYSKQYF	TGTGCCAGCAGCTTAGCAGCGGGATATAGTAAGCAGTACTTC
TRBV5-1	TRBJ1-5	NA	many	CASSLGRNQPQHF	TGCGCCAGCAGCTTGGGTAGGAATCAGCCCCAGCATTTT
TRBV12-3/TRBV12-4	TRBJ2-1	NA	many	CASSLGQNNEQFF	TGTGCCAGCAGTTTAGGCCAGAACAATGAGCAGTTCTTC
TRBV25-1	TRBJ2-5	NA	few	CASSELLSRGTQYF	TGTGCCAGCAGTGAACTCCTGAGCCGCGGGACCCAGTACTTC